Presented here are 26 T cell receptor beta chains from one specimen sequenced in a study of blood T cell repertoires in COVID-19. The repertoire was sequenced with immunoSEQ multiplex PCR; TCRdb's copy has only in-frame clones and lacks some. The sample includes roughly 66,000 clones, 91% of them seen just once. Sequenced: peripheral blood. The source of these receptors is a human donor with active COVID-19. The donor label of this sample is uncertain.

The chain joins TRBV7-2 to TRBJ1-1, with a weak D call TRBD1 (5 bases). The CDR3 is 14 amino acids. Germline CDR1 SGHTA, CDR2 FQGNSA. Trimming left V 5 bases short and J 5 bases short, with 15 bases between. The CDR3 sequence is CASSPQGGGTEAFF. For the CDR3, the DNA is TGTGCCAGCAGCCCCCAGGGCGGGGGTACTGAAGCTTTCTTT.

This rearrangement joins TRBV2 to TRBJ1-2; D may be TRBD1 (5 bases). V lost 0 bases and J lost 6, with 17 bases in between. This CDR3 has 16 amino acids. Germline CDR1 SNHLY, CDR2 FYNNEI. As DNA, the CDR3 is TGTGCCAGCAGTGAAGCGCTTGGGGGGGTTCCCCATGGCTACACCTTC. Protein: CASSEALGGVPHGYTF.

V is TRBV6-5 and J is TRBJ1-2; 9 bases agree with TRBD1. V shed 3 bases and J 8 bases; nucleotides not matched to a gene: 4. Germline V CDR1 and CDR2: MNHEY, SVGAGI. The CDR3 covers 13 residues. The chain's CDR3 is CASSYGDRDGYTF. The CDR3 DNA follows: TGTGCCAGCAGTTATGGGGACAGGGACGGCTACACCTTC.

This clone came up a few times. The chain has TRBV7-2 and TRBJ2-7, with D possibly being TRBD2 (6 bases). Germline lookup yields CDR1 SGHTA and CDR2 FQGNSA. This CDR3 comprises 16 residues. The V gene lost 5 bases and the J gene lost 4 bases, with 21 bases spanning the gap. CDR3 protein: CASSLGAFRGTYEQYF. The CDR3, as DNA: TGTGCCAGCAGCCTAGGGGCCTTTCGCGGGACTTACGAGCAGTACTTC.

The chain is built from TRBV29-1 and TRBJ1-1, with 7 positions matching TRBD1. Germline-derived CDR1 and CDR2 are SQVTM and ANQGSEA. V lost 2 bases to trimming and J lost 0 bases; unmatched junction nucleotides: 3. The CDR3 is 14 residues long. The CDR3 DNA reads TGCAGCGTTGAAAAGGGGGCAGTGAACACTGAAGCTTTCTTT. This translates into CSVEKGAVNTEAFF.

About this clone itself: It is unclear where the CDR3 begins or ends on the DNA, so no DNA is shown, and the CDR3 is as TCRdb lists it. The genes are TRBV28 and TRBJ2-7; TRBD1 was called by the table and not checked on the DNA. The CDR3 has 16 amino acids, counting both end residues. Germline lookup yields CDR1 MDHEN and CDR2 SYDVKM. The CDR3 sequence: CASSINRRQPLYQQYF.

The chain links TRBV6-6 to TRBJ2-5, with 7 bases that match TRBD1. With 8 bases clipped from V and 4 bases from J, the junction kept 10 bases outside the gene matches. This CDR3 is built from 14 residues. Germline V CDR1 and CDR2: MNHNY, SVGAGI (reference sequence). CDR3 in amino acids: CASLGQGVGETQYF. In DNA form, the CDR3 reads TGTGCCAGCCTGGGGCAGGGGGTTGGAGAGACCCAGTACTTC.

This chain uses TRBV27 with TRBJ2-1; no definite D call. Between the trimmed V and J ends, which lost 3 bases and 4 bases, there was a span of 10 bases. Germline lookup yields CDR1 MNHEY and CDR2 SMNVEV (reference sequence). The CDR3 is 14 residues long. CDR3 residues: CASSLRASYNEQFF. The CDR3 nucleotides are TGTGCCAGCAGTTTGCGAGCTTCGTACAATGAGCAGTTCTTC.

This clone appeared a single time. V gene TRBV5-4 combines with J gene TRBJ2-3; 14 bases map to TRBD2. V lost 4 bases to trimming and J lost 4 bases; unmatched junction nucleotides: 5. Germline CDR1 is SGHNT and CDR2 is YYREEE (reference sequence). This CDR3 has 16 residues. The CDR3 bases are TGTGCCAGCAGCCAAAGACTAGCGGGAGGGGCAGATACGCAGTATTTT. Residues: CASSQRLAGGADTQYF.

The V call is TRBV5-4, the J call TRBJ2-1, with 7 bases fitting TRBD1. V lost 4 bases, J lost 0 bases, and 7 bases stayed unmatched. Germline V gene sequence: CDR1 SGHNT, CDR2 YYREEE (reference sequence). The CDR3 loop spans 16 amino acids. The CDR3 is CASSPNRGSSYNEQFF. The DNA for the CDR3 is TGTGCCAGCAGCCCGAACAGGGGTAGCTCCTACAATGAGCAGTTCTTC.

The sample holds one count of this clone. The J gene is TRBJ2-3, the V gene TRBV4-1; 10 positions match TRBD2. V shed 0 bases, J shed 8 bases, and the junction held 14 bases outside the gene matches. The CDR3 is made up of 18 amino acids. Germline CDR1 MGHRA, CDR2 YSYEKL. The CDR3 DNA reads TGCGCCAGCAGCCAAGATTTCGTCTTAAGCGGGAGGGAGACTACGCAGTATTTT. It yields the protein CASSQDFVLSGRETTQYF.

J is TRBJ1-3 and V is TRBV7-2; 8 nucleotides agree with TRBD1. Trimming cost V 5 bases and J 3 bases; bases outside gene matches: 6. CDR1 SGHTA and CDR2 FQGNSA come from the germline V gene. This CDR3 contains 15 residues. The CDR3 nucleotides are TGTGCCAGCAGCCTCACAGGGGGAGGTGGAAACACCATATATTTT. It is translated as CASSLTGGGGNTIYF.

The chain carries TRBV4-3 and TRBJ1-1; no definite D call. CDR3 length: 15 residues. Trimming took 0 bases from V and 8 from J, leaving 16 bases between them. Germline V lookup: CDR1 LGHNA, CDR2 YSLEER. The CDR3 region is CASSQDRQLFKEAFF. In nucleotides, the CDR3 is TGCGCCAGCAGCCAAGATAGGCAACTATTCAAAGAAGCTTTCTTT.

This chain joins TRBV5-4 and TRBJ2-7; D perhaps matches TRBD2 (6 bases). The CDR3 is 15 residues long. CDR1 SGHNT and CDR2 YYREEE come from the germline V gene (reference sequence). Trimming stripped 2 bases from V and 6 bases from J, with 18 bases between. In DNA, the CDR3 is TGTGCCAGCAGCTTTCTTGACAGTATGGGGGGCGAGCAGTACTTC. It is translated as CASSFLDSMGGEQYF.

The rearrangement joins TRBV5-4 to TRBJ2-3, with 8 bases that match TRBD2. The CDR3 extends over 17 amino acids. The junction had 10 bases not matched to a gene; V was cut back by 0 bases and J by 4 bases. Germline CDR1 is SGHNT and CDR2 is YYREEE (reference sequence). The CDR3 here is CASSLEGTGGPADTQYF. The DNA of the CDR3 is TGTGCCAGCAGCTTGGAAGGGACGGGAGGGCCCGCAGATACGCAGTATTTT.

The chain uses TRBV28 and TRBJ2-2; TRBD2 matches 12 bases. V shed 8 bases, J shed 6 bases, and the junction held 7 bases outside the gene matches. This CDR3 comprises 15 residues. CDR1 MDHEN and CDR2 SYDVKM come from the germline V gene. CDR3 coding DNA: TGTGCCAGCGCCCTACTAGCGGGAGGTCCCGGGGAGCTGTTTTTT. This sequence encodes CASALLAGGPGELFF. The whole variable domain, filled in from reference TRBV28 and TRBJ2-2, reads DVKVTQSSRYLVKRTGEKVFLECVQDMDHENMFWYRQDPGLGLRLIYFSYDVKMKEKGDIPEGYSVSREKKERFSLILESASTNQTSMYLCASALLAGGPGELFFGEGSRLTVL.

As DNA, the CDR3 is TGTGCCAGCAGAGGACTTAATTCGGGACAGCCCCAGCATTTT. It codes for CASRGLNSGQPQHF. The chain couples TRBV6-5 to TRBJ1-5; D remains unclear. The CDR3 extends over 14 amino acids. Trimming removed 6 bases at V and 7 bases at J, with 16 bases between. CDR1 is MNHEY, CDR2 SVGAGI, per germline.

The chain couples TRBV4-3 to TRBJ1-3; D gene ambiguous. Germline-derived CDR1 and CDR2 are LGHNA and YSLEER. This CDR3 has 14 amino acids. The V end lost 2 bases, the J end lost 3 bases, and 8 bases lay between the germline ends. The CDR3 coding sequence is TGCGCCAGCAGCCAAATCAGCGATGGAAACACCATATATTTT. Encoded protein: CASSQISDGNTIYF.

This chain joins TRBV2 and TRBJ2-1, with TRBD2 matching over 7 bases. This CDR3 spans 15 amino acids. V trimming: 4 bases; J trimming: 9 bases; junction bases outside the gene matches: 12. Per germline, CDR1 SNHLY and CDR2 FYNNEI. The CDR3, as DNA: TGTGCCAGCAGTGTTTTTTTGGGGGGAGGGATTGAGCAGTTCTTC. Translated: CASSVFLGGGIEQFF.

The rearrangement uses TRBV10-3 and TRBJ2-3; no clear D gene. CDR3 length: 16 amino acids. Germline V gives CDR1 ENHRY, CDR2 SYGVKD. V lost 2 bases and J 2 bases, leaving 14 bases between the germline ends. The CDR3 sequence is CAISEKTVINTDTQYF. The CDR3 nucleotides are TGTGCCATCAGTGAGAAAACGGTCATCAACACAGATACGCAGTATTTT.

CDR3 region: CASSPGTGLRETQYF. CDR3 coding DNA: TGTGCCAGCTCACCCGGGACAGGGTTAAGGGAGACCCAGTACTTC. The chain links TRBV18 to TRBJ2-5, with 9 positions matching TRBD1. This CDR3 is 15 amino acids long. Germline V lookup: CDR1 KGHSH, CDR2 LQKENI. V lost 3 bases to trimming and J lost 5 bases; unmatched junction nucleotides: 7.

The genes are TRBV6-5 and TRBJ2-5; weak D call: TRBD1 (5 bases). Germline V gene lookup returns CDR1 MNHEY and CDR2 SVGAGI. V was cut by 7 bases and J by 5 bases, with 11 bases left in between. CDR3 size: 12 residues. The CDR3 region has the DNA TGTGCCAGCAATCCAGGGTGGGAGACCCAGTACTTC. Encoded protein: CASNPGWETQYF.

This clone has a single count. The chain employs TRBV7-7 and TRBJ2-7; possibly TRBD1 for D (7 bases). Trimming removed 1 base from V and 10 bases from J, with 17 bases in between. The CDR3 is 14 amino acids. CDR1 and CDR2 from the germline V gene are SSHAT and FNYEAQ (reference sequence). CDR3 loop: CASSLGGQGEEQYF. The CDR3 coding sequence is TGTGCCAGCAGCTTAGGAGGGCAGGGGGAGGAACAGTACTTC.

The rearrangement uses TRBV4-2 and TRBJ2-7, with 7 bases lining up with TRBD1. The CDR3 consists of 13 residues. Germline CDR1 is LGHNA and CDR2 is YNFKEQ. V gave up 3 bases and J gave up 5 bases; unmatched junction bases: 4. As DNA, the CDR3 is TGTGCCAGCAGCCATGGGACAGCCAACGAGCAGTACTTC. Its protein is CASSHGTANEQYF.

The chain is built from TRBV5-1 and TRBJ1-4; 8 bases fit TRBD1. J was trimmed by 8 bases and V by 0 bases; bases with no gene match: 12. The germline V gene encodes CDR1 SGHRS and CDR2 YFSETQ. This CDR3 is built from 17 residues. CDR3 in amino acids: CASSLGSGGQDKEKLFF. For the CDR3, the DNA is TGCGCCAGCAGCTTGGGATCAGGGGGCCAGGATAAGGAAAAACTGTTTTTT.

The J gene is TRBJ1-2, the V gene TRBV27; D is possibly TRBD1 (5 bases). Germline-derived CDR1 and CDR2 are MNHEY and SMNVEV (reference sequence). Trimming cost V 6 bases and J 4 bases, with 12 bases left between them. This CDR3 has 13 residues. Here the CDR3 DNA reads TGTGCCAGCAGCCCGGGACTCAGCTATGGCTACACCTTC. It encodes CASSPGLSYGYTF.